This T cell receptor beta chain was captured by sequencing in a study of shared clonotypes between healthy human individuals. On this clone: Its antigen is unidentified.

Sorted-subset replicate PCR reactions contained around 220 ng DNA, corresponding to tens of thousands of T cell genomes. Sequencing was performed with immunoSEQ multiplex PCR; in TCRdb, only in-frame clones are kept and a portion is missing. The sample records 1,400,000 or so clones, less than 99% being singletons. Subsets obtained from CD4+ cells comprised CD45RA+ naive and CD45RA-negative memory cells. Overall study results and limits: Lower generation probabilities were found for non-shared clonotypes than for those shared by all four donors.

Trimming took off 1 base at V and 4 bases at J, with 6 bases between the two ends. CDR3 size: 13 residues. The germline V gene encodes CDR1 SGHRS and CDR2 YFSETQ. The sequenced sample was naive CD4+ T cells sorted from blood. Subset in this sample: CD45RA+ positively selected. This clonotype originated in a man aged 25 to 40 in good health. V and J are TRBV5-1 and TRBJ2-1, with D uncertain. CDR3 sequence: CASSLYSYNEQFF. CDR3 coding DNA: TGCGCCAGCAGCTTGTACTCATACAATGAGCAGTTCTTC.